Given below is one T cell receptor beta chain in context. This sample was taken from a study of blood T cell repertoires in COVID-19. Study at large: The United States, Italy and Spain provided the acute and convalescent COVID-19 samples.

The protocol was immunoSEQ multiplex PCR, while the TCRdb copy is restricted to in-frame clones and leaves out a portion. Altogether about 240,000 clones are present, about 80% being singletons, with the ten largest covering over 7.5%. Germline V CDR1 and CDR2: SGHNT, YYREEE (reference sequence). V shed 0 bases, J shed 3 bases, and the junction held 3 bases outside the gene matches. The CDR3 is made up of 15 amino acids. This TCR was sampled from a woman of 80 years or more with acute or convalescent COVID-19. The material sequenced was peripheral blood. This chain uses TRBV5-4 with TRBJ1-5; TRBD1 aligns across 7 bases. The CDR3 loop is CASSLGGQLNQPQHF. CDR3 DNA: TGTGCCAGCAGCTTGGGGGGACAGCTCAATCAGCCCCAGCATTTT.